The source of this T cell receptor (beta chain) is a study of spatial heterogeneity in lung cancer. By its share, this clonotype is medium-sized. The time point denotes: sample taken at primary tumor resection. Whole RNA, isolated from tumor, nontumor lung or frozen PBMC, was sequenced without prior sorting. Using its own MiXCR run on the 5' RACE reads, TCRdb lists one record per CDR3 protein. The sample carries 3,000 to 4,500 distinct CDR3 sequences, about 7.7% recorded once. The CDR3 is 15 residues long. With 5 bases removed from V and 9 bases from J, the gap between germline ends came to 22 bases. Germline CDR1 and CDR2: PRHDT and FYEKMQ (reference sequence).

The chain links TRBV13 to TRBJ1-1; no firm D call. The receptor was isolated from a male donor with early-stage non-small cell lung cancer. Source: normal lung tissue next to the tumor, taken at surgery. The CDR3 DNA sequence: TGTGCCAGCAGCCCCAGCCTGGACCGGGTTCCCAAAGCTTTCTTT. This encodes CASSPSLDRVPKAFF.